The rows below give T cell receptor beta chains drawn from one sample of a study of T cell repertoires in cytomegalovirus infection. TCRdb re-called the reads with MiXCR, one entry per CDR3 protein. The sample consists of approximately 24,000 distinct CDR3 sequences, about 23% of them appearing once. Their target antigens are unknown. Sample: CD8+ T cells from cultured PBMCs, taken from culture after CMV antigen stimulation. Source of these receptors: a human donor in good health (CMV status not recorded). Some clones in this sample may be carry-over from other donors' samples. Each CDR3 is given with its conserved first and last residue.

v_gene: TRBV6-5
len: 13
j_gene: TRBJ2-7
CDR3aa: CASSSWGQQEQYF

v_gene: TRBV11-2
len: 20
j_gene: TRBJ1-3
CDR3aa: CASSSPKGQVGLYGGNTIYF

v_gene: TRBV28
len: 16
j_gene: TRBJ2-4
CDR3aa: CASRRPGQGAKNIQYF

v_gene: TRBV6-2/TRBV6-3
len: 12
j_gene: TRBJ2-7
CDR3aa: CASSYAPYEQYF

v_gene: TRBV2
len: 14
j_gene: TRBJ1-2
CDR3aa: CASSAYAGTYGYTF

v_gene: TRBV4-1
len: 16
j_gene: TRBJ2-1
CDR3aa: CASSQQDTSGYNEQFF

v_gene: TRBV4-3
len: 17
j_gene: TRBJ1-4
CDR3aa: CASSQGRAMATNEKLFF

v_gene: TRBV11-2
len: 15
j_gene: TRBJ2-7
CDR3aa: CASSLGPGTQYEQYF

v_gene: TRBV27
len: 14
j_gene: TRBJ1-5
CDR3aa: CASKVKGGNQPQHF

v_gene: TRBV6-1
len: 15
j_gene: TRBJ1-2
CDR3aa: CASSRTEGSNYGYTF

v_gene: TRBV12-3/TRBV12-4
len: 14
j_gene: TRBJ2-3
CDR3aa: CASSLTTAVDTQYF

v_gene: TRBV4-3
len: 16
j_gene: TRBJ2-6
CDR3aa: CASSQASGTGANVLTF

v_gene: TRBV28
len: 14
j_gene: TRBJ2-7
CDR3aa: CASSGQPITYEQYF

v_gene: TRBV12-3/TRBV12-4
len: 16
j_gene: TRBJ1-2
CDR3aa: CASSPTGTGIIYGYTF

v_gene: TRBV7-9
len: 14
j_gene: TRBJ2-7
CDR3aa: CASSGQGSPYEQYF

v_gene: TRBV6-6
len: 15
j_gene: TRBJ2-1
CDR3aa: CASTPGGISDNEQFF

v_gene: TRBV6-1
len: 10
j_gene: TRBJ1-3
CDR3aa: CASRDREGDF

v_gene: TRBV6-6
len: 15
j_gene: TRBJ1-2
CDR3aa: CASSYPGGGPYGYTF

v_gene: TRBV5-6
len: 16
j_gene: TRBJ2-2
CDR3aa: CASSLYTEGPTGELFF

v_gene: TRBV7-3
len: 14
j_gene: TRBJ2-2
CDR3aa: CASSLRQGRGELFF

v_gene: TRBV5-6
len: 18
j_gene: TRBJ1-2
CDR3aa: CASSSPQGQDDLNYGYTF

v_gene: TRBV7-9
len: 14
j_gene: TRBJ2-2
CDR3aa: CASSLEGYTGELFF

v_gene: TRBV6-5
len: 14
j_gene: TRBJ2-5
CDR3aa: CASSYSTSDETQYF

v_gene: TRBV3-1
len: 15
j_gene: TRBJ2-7
CDR3aa: CASSPGSGGPYEQYF

v_gene: TRBV28
len: 17
j_gene: TRBJ2-7
CDR3aa: CASLGPGSGPPSYEQYF

v_gene: TRBV15
len: 14
j_gene: TRBJ2-5
CDR3aa: CATSSGTGRETQYF

v_gene: TRBV7-9
len: 14
j_gene: TRBJ2-7
CDR3aa: CASSLAGGFSEQYF

v_gene: TRBV9
len: 15
j_gene: TRBJ2-5
CDR3aa: CASSVGAGSQETQYF

v_gene: TRBV4-2
len: 13
j_gene: TRBJ1-1
CDR3aa: CASSQDGWPRAFF

v_gene: TRBV6-2/TRBV6-3
len: 14
j_gene: TRBJ2-7
CDR3aa: CASSYAGRSYEQYF

v_gene: TRBV7-9
len: 15
j_gene: TRBJ1-4
CDR3aa: CASSLLRDRDEKLFF

v_gene: TRBV4-1
len: 18
j_gene: TRBJ2-1
CDR3aa: CASSQVQRGGPLDNEQFF

v_gene: TRBV4-2
len: 18
j_gene: TRBJ2-3
CDR3aa: CASSQEGVSGGAPDTQYF

v_gene: TRBV9
len: 16
j_gene: TRBJ2-3
CDR3aa: CASSVASGGATDTQYF

v_gene: TRBV5-1
len: 16
j_gene: TRBJ1-1
CDR3aa: CASSFNPGRSNTEAFF

v_gene: TRBV24-1
len: 14
j_gene: TRBJ2-3
CDR3aa: CATSGPASTDTQYF

v_gene: TRBV6-4
len: 14
j_gene: TRBJ2-3
CDR3aa: CASRDRPGTDTQYF

v_gene: TRBV4-1
len: 13
j_gene: TRBJ1-2
CDR3aa: CASSQVVDRPSRF

v_gene: TRBV6-1
len: 15
j_gene: TRBJ2-7
CDR3aa: CASSESGGGLYEQYF

v_gene: TRBV6-6
len: 15
j_gene: TRBJ1-1
CDR3aa: CASRVQPLPNTEAFF

v_gene: TRBV5-1
len: 15
j_gene: TRBJ2-2
CDR3aa: CASSHGQRNTGELFF

v_gene: TRBV3-1
len: 16
j_gene: TRBJ1-2
CDR3aa: CASSQTIDRGQGGYTF

v_gene: TRBV4-3
len: 14
j_gene: TRBJ1-1
CDR3aa: CASSPLGVSNEAFF

v_gene: TRBV6-2/TRBV6-3
len: 14
j_gene: TRBJ1-5
CDR3aa: CASHRATSNQPQHF

v_gene: TRBV6-6
len: 15
j_gene: TRBJ1-1
CDR3aa: CASSYSSLVHGEAFF

v_gene: TRBV6-5
len: 14
j_gene: TRBJ2-1
CDR3aa: CASGAGPSYNEQFF

v_gene: TRBV4-3
len: 15
j_gene: TRBJ1-1
CDR3aa: CASSRNREMNTEAFF

v_gene: TRBV4-1
len: 16
j_gene: TRBJ2-5
CDR3aa: CASSFRLAGFQETQYF

v_gene: TRBV6-2/TRBV6-3
len: 15
j_gene: TRBJ2-5
CDR3aa: CASSYGLARHETQYF

v_gene: TRBV28
len: 14
j_gene: TRBJ2-1
CDR3aa: CASSALTSYNEQFF

v_gene: TRBV27
len: 16
j_gene: TRBJ2-1
CDR3aa: CASSSSFGDSYNEQFF

v_gene: TRBV7-2
len: 15
j_gene: TRBJ1-6
CDR3aa: CASSLGQSYNSPLHF

v_gene: TRBV4-2
len: 17
j_gene: TRBJ2-3
CDR3aa: CASSASGGGQGTDTQYF

v_gene: TRBV9
len: 15
j_gene: TRBJ2-5
CDR3aa: CASSVGLAGSETQYF